This is a list of T cell receptor beta chains from one sample in a study of tissue T cells after allogeneic stem cell transplantation. The repertoire was sequenced with immunoSEQ multiplex PCR; TCRdb's copy has only in-frame clones and lacks some. Of 25,000 to 30,000 clones listed, over 75% were seen once; the top ten hold around 3.5%. Sequenced material: blood, taken before transplantation. All receptors derive from a woman between 18 and 50 years old who later had graft-versus-host disease after an allogeneic stem cell transplant. The CDR3 runs from the conserved cysteine through the conserved F or W. Each record gives: J gene, D gene, clone size, V gene, CDR3 DNA, CDR3 protein. D genes are given only for firm matches. Clone size is stated in some rows and not others, as once, few, many or a class when expanded.

>TRBJ1-1|-|-|TRBV12-3/TRBV12-4
TGTGCCAGCAGTCCCCAGGGGCGGTCTGAAGCTTTCTTT
CASSPQGRSEAFF
>TRBJ2-7|-|-|TRBV5-6
TGTGCCAGCAGCCACGGGACAAACTACGAGCAGTACTTC
CASSHGTNYEQYF
>TRBJ2-1|-|-|TRBV6-2/TRBV6-3
TGTGCCAGCAGTTACTCGACCGGACGAGATCCAGGGTTATCCTACAATGAGCAGTTCTTC
CASSYSTGRDPGLSYNEQFF
>TRBJ1-1|-|-|TRBV20-1
TGCAGTGCTAGTGGGGGAAGGGCGACTGAAGCTTTCTTT
CSASGGRATEAFF
>TRBJ2-2|TRBD1|-|TRBV5-1
TGCGCCAGCAGCTTGGATCCAGGGGGAAGGACCGGGGAGCTGTTTTTT
CASSLDPGGRTGELFF
>TRBJ1-3|-|few|TRBV7-2
TGTGCCAGCAGCCACTTCCCGGGGGCCGCTGGAAACACCATATATTTT
CASSHFPGAAGNTIYF
>TRBJ1-1|-|-|TRBV5-1
TGCGCCAGCACCGGGGGAGCCCTTAAGAACACTGAAGCTTTCTTT
CASTGGALKNTEAFF
>TRBJ1-2|-|-|TRBV28
TGTGCCAGCAGTTTGTTCCATACGGCCCAGGGCGGAGGCTACACCTTC
CASSLFHTAQGGGYTF
>TRBJ1-2|-|-|TRBV9
TGTGCCAGCAGCGTAGACGGAGGGCCTCCTAACTATGGCTACACCTTC
CASSVDGGPPNYGYTF
>TRBJ2-5|-|-|TRBV4-1
TGCGCCAGCAGCCCGGGCCAAGAGACCCAGTACTTC
CASSPGQETQYF
>TRBJ1-1|-|-|TRBV29-1
TGCAGCGTTGATTGGGGAGAAGCTTTCTTT
CSVDWGEAFF
>TRBJ1-6|-|-|TRBV19
TGTGCCAGTAGTATAGGTCAGGGACGACCGAATTCACCCCTCCACTTT
CASSIGQGRPNSPLHF
>TRBJ1-2|TRBD1|once|TRBV7-8
TGTGCCAGCAGCTTCCTTGGGACAGCATCACTCAATAACTATGGCTACACCTTC
CASSFLGTASLNNYGYTF
>TRBJ2-2|TRBD2|-|TRBV2
TGTGCCAGCACCGAGGGACTAGCGGGGCCGAACACCGGGGAGCTGTTTTTT
CASTEGLAGPNTGELFF